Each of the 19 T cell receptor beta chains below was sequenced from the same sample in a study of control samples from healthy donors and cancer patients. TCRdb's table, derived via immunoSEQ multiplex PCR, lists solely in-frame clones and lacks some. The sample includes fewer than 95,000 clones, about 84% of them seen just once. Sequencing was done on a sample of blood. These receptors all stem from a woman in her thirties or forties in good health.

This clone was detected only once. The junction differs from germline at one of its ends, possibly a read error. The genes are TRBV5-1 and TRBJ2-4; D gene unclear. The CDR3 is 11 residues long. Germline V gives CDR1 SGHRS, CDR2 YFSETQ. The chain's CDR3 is CASSLVADWDF. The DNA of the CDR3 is TGCGCCAGCAGCTTGGTGGCCGACTGGGACTTC.

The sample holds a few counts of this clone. Written as DNA, the CDR3 is TGTGCCACCAGCAGAGGAAGACAGGGTTTAGAGACCCAGTACTTC. Protein: CATSRGRQGLETQYF. This chain connects TRBV15 to TRBJ2-5; 7 bases are a match to TRBD1. This CDR3 is built from 15 residues. The germline V gene has CDR1 LNHNV and CDR2 YYDKDF (reference sequence). Trimming cost V 1 base and J 4 bases; bases outside gene matches: 6.

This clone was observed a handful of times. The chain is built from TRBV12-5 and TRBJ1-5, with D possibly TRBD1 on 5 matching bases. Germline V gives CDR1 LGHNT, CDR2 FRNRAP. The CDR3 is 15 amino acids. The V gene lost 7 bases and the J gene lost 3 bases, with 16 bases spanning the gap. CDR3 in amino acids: CASAWGDSHNQPQHF. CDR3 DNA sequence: TGTGCTAGTGCCTGGGGGGATTCTCACAATCAGCCCCAGCATTTT.

CDR3 sequence reads: CASSETHTTYEQYF. CDR3 bases: TGCGCCAGCAGTGAGACCCACACCACCTACGAGCAGTACTTC. The genes are TRBV10-1 and TRBJ2-7; D gene uncertain. CDR1 is WNHNN, CDR2 SYGVQD, per germline (reference sequence). This CDR3 is 14 amino acids long. The V gene lost 2 bases and the J gene lost 2 bases, with 10 bases spanning the gap.

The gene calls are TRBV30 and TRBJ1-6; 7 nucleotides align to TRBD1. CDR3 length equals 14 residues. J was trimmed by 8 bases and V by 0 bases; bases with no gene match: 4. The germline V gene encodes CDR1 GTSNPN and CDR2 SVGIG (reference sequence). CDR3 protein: CAWSVAGGDSPLHF. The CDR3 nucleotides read TGTGCCTGGAGTGTGGCAGGGGGGGATTCACCCCTCCACTTT. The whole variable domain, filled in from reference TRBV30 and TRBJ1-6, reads SQTIHQWPATLVQPVGSPLSLECTVEGTSNPNLYWYRQAAGRGLQLLFYSVGIGQISSEVPQNLSASRPQDRQFILSSKKLLLSDSGFYLCAWSVAGGDSPLHFGNGTRLTVT.

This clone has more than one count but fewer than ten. This CDR3 is CASSRGELASSYEQYF. CDR3 DNA: TGTGCCAGCTCGCGGGGGGAGTTGGCAAGTTCCTACGAGCAGTACTTC. The chain combines TRBV5-8 with TRBJ2-7; 8 nucleotides agree with TRBD2. The CDR3 covers 16 residues. After removal of 7 bases from V and 1 base from J, the junction contained 13 bases not matched to a gene. The germline V gene has CDR1 SGHTS and CDR2 YDEGEE. Complete variable domain (other parts from reference TRBV5-8 and TRBJ2-7): EAGVTQSPTHLIKTRGQQATLRCSPISGHTSVYWYQQALGLGLQFLLWYDEGEERNRGNFPPRFSGRQFPNYSSELNVNALELEDSALYLCASSRGELASSYEQYFGPGTRLTVT.

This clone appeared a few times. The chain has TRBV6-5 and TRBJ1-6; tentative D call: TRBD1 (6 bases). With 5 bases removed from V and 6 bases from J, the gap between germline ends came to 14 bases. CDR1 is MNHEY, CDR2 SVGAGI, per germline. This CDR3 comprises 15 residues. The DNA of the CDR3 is TGTGCCAGCAGTACCTCGGGACAACTTAATTCACCCCTCCACTTT. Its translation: CASSTSGQLNSPLHF.

The CDR3 bases are TGTGCCAGCAGCTCGGGACAGTTTGCAACTAATGAAAAACTGTTTTTT. It codes for CASSSGQFATNEKLFF. V is TRBV7-2 and J is TRBJ1-4, with 7 bases identical to TRBD1. The trim removed 4 bases at V and 0 bases at J, leaving 5 bases unmatched. The CDR3 has 16 amino acids. Looked up from germline, CDR1 is SGHTA and CDR2 is FQGNSA. The full variable domain, rest sourced from reference TRBV7-2 and TRBJ1-4, is GAGVSQSPSNKVTEKGKDVELRCDPISGHTALYWYRQSLGQGLEFLIYFQGNSAPDKSGLPSDRFSAERTGGSVSTLTIQRTQQEDSAVYLCASSSGQFATNEKLFFGSGTQLSVL.

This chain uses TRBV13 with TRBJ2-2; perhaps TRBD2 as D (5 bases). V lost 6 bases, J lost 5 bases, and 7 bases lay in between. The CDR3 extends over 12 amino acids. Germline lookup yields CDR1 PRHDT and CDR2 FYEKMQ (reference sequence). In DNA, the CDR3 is TGTGCCAGCAGACGGGAAACCGGGGAGCTGTTTTTT. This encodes CASRRETGELFF.

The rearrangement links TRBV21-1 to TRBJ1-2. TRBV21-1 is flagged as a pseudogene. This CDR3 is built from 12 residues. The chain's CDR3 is CASSMGSYGYTF. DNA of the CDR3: TGTGCCAGCAGCATGGGGTCCTATGGCTACACCTTC.

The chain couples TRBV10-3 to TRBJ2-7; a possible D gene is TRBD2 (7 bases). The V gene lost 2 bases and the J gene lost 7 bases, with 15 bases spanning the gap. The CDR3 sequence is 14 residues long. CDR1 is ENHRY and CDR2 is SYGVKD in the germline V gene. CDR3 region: CAISEGGGRGEQYF. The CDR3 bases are TGTGCCATCAGTGAGGGCGGGGGCCGGGGAGAGCAGTACTTC.

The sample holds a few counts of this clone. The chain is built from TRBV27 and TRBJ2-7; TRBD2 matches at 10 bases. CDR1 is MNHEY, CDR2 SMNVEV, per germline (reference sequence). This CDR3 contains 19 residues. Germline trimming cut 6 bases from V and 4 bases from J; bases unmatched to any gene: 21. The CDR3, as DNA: TGTGCCAGCAGCCGAACGACTCTTAAGCGGGGGGGCTATCGGTACGAGCAGTACTTC. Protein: CASSRTTLKRGGYRYEQYF.

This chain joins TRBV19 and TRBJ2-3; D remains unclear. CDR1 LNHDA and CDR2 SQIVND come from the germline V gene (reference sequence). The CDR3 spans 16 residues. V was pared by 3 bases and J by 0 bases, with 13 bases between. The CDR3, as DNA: TGTGCCAGTAGTATGGGGAAAGGAATTAGCACAGATACGCAGTATTTT. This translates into CASSMGKGISTDTQYF. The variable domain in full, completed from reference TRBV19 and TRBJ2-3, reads DGGITQSPKYLFRKEGQNVTLSCEQNLNHDAMYWYRQDPGQGLRLIYYSQIVNDFQKGDIAEGYSVSREKKESFPLTVTSAQKNPTAFYLCASSMGKGISTDTQYFGPGTRLTVL.

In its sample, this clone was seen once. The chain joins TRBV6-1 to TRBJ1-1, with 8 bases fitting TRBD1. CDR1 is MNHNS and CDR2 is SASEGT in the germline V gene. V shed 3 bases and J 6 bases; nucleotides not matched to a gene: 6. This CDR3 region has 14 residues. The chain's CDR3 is CASSDRGRWSEAFF. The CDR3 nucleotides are TGTGCCAGCAGTGACAGGGGGCGTTGGTCTGAAGCTTTCTTT.

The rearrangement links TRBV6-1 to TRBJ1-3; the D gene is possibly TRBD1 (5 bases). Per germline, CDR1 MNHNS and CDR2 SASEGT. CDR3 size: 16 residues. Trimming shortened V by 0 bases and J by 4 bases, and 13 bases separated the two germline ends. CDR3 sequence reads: CASSEAAAGPGNTIYF. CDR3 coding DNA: TGTGCCAGCAGTGAAGCTGCAGCAGGGCCCGGAAACACCATATATTTT.

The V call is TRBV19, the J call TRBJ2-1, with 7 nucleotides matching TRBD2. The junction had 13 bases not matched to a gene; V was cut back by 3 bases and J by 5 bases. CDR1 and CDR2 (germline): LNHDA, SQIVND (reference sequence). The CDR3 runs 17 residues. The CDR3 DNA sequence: TGTGCCAGTAGTATGGAGCGGGACCTGCACCCTAACAATGAGCAGTTCTTC. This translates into CASSMERDLHPNNEQFF.

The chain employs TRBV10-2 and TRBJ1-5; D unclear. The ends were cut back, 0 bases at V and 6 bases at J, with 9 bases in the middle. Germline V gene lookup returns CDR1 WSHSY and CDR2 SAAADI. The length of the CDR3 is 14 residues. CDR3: CASSESSRVQPQHF. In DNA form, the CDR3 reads TGCGCCAGCAGTGAGTCCTCCCGGGTTCAGCCCCAGCATTTT.

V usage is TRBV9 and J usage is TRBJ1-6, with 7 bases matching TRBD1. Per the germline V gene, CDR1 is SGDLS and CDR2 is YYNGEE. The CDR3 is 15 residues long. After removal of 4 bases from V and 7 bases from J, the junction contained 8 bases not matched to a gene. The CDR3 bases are TGTGCCAGCAGCTCAGAGGGACAGACGAATTCACCCCTCCACTTT. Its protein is CASSSEGQTNSPLHF.

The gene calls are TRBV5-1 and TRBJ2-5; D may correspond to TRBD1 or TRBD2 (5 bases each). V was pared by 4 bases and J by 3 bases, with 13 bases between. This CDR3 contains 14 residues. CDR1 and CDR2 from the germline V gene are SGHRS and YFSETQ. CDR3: CASSRGPREETQYF. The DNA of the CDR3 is TGCGCCAGCAGCAGGGGACCCAGGGAAGAGACCCAGTACTTC. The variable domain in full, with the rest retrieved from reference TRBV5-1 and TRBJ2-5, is KAGVTQTPRYLIKTRGQQVTLSCSPISGHRSVSWYQQTPGQGLQFLFEYFSETQRNKGNFPGRFSGRQFSNSRSEMNVSTLELGDSALYLCASSRGPREETQYFGPGTRLLVL.